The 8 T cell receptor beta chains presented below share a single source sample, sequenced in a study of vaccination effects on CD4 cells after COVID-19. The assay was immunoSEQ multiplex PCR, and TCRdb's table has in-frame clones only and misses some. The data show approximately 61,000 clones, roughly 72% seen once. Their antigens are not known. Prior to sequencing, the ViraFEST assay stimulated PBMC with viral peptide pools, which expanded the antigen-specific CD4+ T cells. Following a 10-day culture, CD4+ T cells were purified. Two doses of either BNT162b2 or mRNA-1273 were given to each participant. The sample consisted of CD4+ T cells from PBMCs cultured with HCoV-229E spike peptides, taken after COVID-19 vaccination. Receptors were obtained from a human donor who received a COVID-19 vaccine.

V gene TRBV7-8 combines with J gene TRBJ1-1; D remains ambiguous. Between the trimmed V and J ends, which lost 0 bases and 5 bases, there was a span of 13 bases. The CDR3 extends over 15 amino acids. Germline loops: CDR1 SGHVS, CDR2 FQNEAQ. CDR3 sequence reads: CASSLASAMRTEAFF. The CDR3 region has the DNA TGTGCCAGCAGCTTAGCGTCAGCAATGAGGACTGAAGCTTTCTTT.

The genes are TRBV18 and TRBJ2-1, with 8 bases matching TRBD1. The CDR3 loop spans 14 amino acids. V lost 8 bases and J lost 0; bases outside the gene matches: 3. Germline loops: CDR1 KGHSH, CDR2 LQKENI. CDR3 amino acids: CASRQGASYNEQFF. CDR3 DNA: TGTGCCAGCCGTCAGGGGGCCTCCTACAATGAGCAGTTCTTC. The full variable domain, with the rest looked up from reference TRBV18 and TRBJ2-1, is NAGVMQNPRHLVRRRGQEARLRCSPMKGHSHVYWYRQLPEEGLKFMVYLQKENIIDESGMPKERFSAEFPKEGPSILRIQQVVRGDSAAYFCASRQGASYNEQFFGPGTRLTVL.

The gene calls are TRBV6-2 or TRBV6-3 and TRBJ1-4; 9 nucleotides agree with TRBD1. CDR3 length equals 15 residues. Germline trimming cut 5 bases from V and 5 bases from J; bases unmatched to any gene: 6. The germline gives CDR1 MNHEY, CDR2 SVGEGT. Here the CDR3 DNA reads TGTGCCAGCAGTGCACCCGGGACAGGGAATGAAAAACTGTTTTTT. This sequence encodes CASSAPGTGNEKLFF.

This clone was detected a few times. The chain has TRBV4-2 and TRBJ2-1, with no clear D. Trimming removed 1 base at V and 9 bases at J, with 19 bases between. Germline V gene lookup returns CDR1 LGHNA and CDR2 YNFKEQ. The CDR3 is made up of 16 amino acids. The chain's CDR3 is CASSQVNSETPGEQFF. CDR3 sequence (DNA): TGTGCCAGCAGCCAAGTCAACAGCGAGACACCCGGTGAGCAGTTCTTC.

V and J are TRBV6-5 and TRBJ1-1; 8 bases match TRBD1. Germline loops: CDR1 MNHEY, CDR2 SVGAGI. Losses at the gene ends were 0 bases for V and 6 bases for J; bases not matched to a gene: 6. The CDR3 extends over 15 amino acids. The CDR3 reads CASSYSNRGWSEAFF. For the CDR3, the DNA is TGTGCCAGCAGTTACTCGAACAGGGGGTGGTCTGAAGCTTTCTTT.

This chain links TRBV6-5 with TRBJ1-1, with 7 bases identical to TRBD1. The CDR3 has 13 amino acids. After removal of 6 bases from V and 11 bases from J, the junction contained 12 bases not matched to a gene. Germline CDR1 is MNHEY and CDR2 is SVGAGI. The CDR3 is CASSRQGQGGAFF. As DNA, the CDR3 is TGTGCCAGCAGCCGACAGGGTCAGGGAGGCGCTTTCTTT.

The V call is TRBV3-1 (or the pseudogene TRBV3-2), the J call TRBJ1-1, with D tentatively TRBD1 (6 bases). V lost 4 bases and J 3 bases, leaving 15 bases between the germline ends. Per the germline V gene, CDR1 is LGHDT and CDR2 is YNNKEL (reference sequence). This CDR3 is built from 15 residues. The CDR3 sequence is CASSPYRQGYTEAFF. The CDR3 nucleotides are TGTGCCAGCAGCCCATATCGGCAGGGGTACACTGAAGCTTTCTTT.

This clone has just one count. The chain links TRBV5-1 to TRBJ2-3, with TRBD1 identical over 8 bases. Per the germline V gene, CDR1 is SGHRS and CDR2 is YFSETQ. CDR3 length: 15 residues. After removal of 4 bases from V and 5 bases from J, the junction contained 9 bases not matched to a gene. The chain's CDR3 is CASSGLTGDVDTQYF. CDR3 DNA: TGCGCCAGCAGCGGTTTGACAGGGGACGTAGATACGCAGTATTTT.